These 17 T cell receptor beta chains originate from one sample sequenced in a study of blood T cell repertoires in COVID-19. Produced via immunoSEQ multiplex PCR; TCRdb's table is partial and in-frame only. The top ten hold about 9.4% of the sample, which has more than 300,000 clones, roughly 90% seen once. Sequencing was performed on PBMCs or T cells enriched from blood (not recorded which). Receptors originate from a woman in her 30s who had recovered from COVID-19.

The chain recombines TRBV7-2 with TRBJ2-1; D uncertain. The V end was cut by 5 bases, the J end by 7 bases, with 18 bases between. This CDR3 is built from 15 residues. Germline V gene sequence: CDR1 SGHTA, CDR2 FQGNSA. The CDR3 here is CASSPAVGTWNEQFF. The CDR3 bases are TGTGCCAGCAGCCCTGCAGTTGGTACGTGGAATGAGCAGTTCTTC.

This chain uses TRBV7-8 with TRBJ1-2; 7 bases align to TRBD1. J lost 0 bases, V lost 6 bases, and 4 bases had no gene match. The CDR3 runs 14 residues. Germline-derived CDR1 and CDR2 are SGHVS and FQNEAQ. The chain's CDR3 is CASSPTGSNYGYTF. As DNA, the CDR3 is TGTGCCAGCAGTCCGACAGGGTCTAACTATGGCTACACCTTC.

The genes are TRBV18 and TRBJ1-1; 7 bases are shared with TRBD1. Germline V gives CDR1 KGHSH, CDR2 LQKENI. V lost 5 bases to trimming and J lost 1 base; unmatched junction nucleotides: 7. The CDR3 contains 15 residues. CDR3 in DNA: TGTGCCAGCTCAGGACGGACAGGAACGAACACTGAAGCTTTCTTT. Its translation is CASSGRTGTNTEAFF. The full variable domain, its missing parts supplied by reference TRBV18 and TRBJ1-1, is NAGVMQNPRHLVRRRGQEARLRCSPMKGHSHVYWYRQLPEEGLKFMVYLQKENIIDESGMPKERFSAEFPKEGPSILRIQQVVRGDSAAYFCASSGRTGTNTEAFFGQGTRLTVV.

This chain connects TRBV10-1 to TRBJ2-7; 7 bases line up with TRBD2. V was pared by 7 bases and J by 1 base, with 7 bases of the junction left unmatched. Germline V gene lookup returns CDR1 WNHNN and CDR2 SYGVQD (reference sequence). This CDR3 spans 14 amino acids. This CDR3 is CASIIASGSYEQYF. CDR3 nucleotide sequence: TGCGCCAGCATTATCGCTAGCGGTTCCTACGAGCAGTACTTC.

The J gene is TRBJ1-1, the V gene TRBV28; TRBD1 matches at 10 bases. After removal of 4 bases from V and 9 bases from J, the junction contained 8 bases not matched to a gene. Germline loops: CDR1 MDHEN, CDR2 SYDVKM. This CDR3 spans 14 amino acids. The CDR3 DNA reads as TGTGCCAGCAGTTCCCCCGGACAGGGGGAAAAAGCTTTCTTT. It specifies CASSSPGQGEKAFF.

The chain has TRBV4-1 and TRBJ2-7, with 8 positions matching TRBD2. V shed 5 bases and J 0 bases; nucleotides not matched to a gene: 12. CDR1 is MGHRA, CDR2 YSYEKL, per germline. The CDR3 totals 17 residues. In DNA form, the CDR3 reads TGCGCCAGCAGCGTAGGGGGAGGTGGGACTAGCTCCTACGAGCAGTACTTC. It translates to CASSVGGGGTSSYEQYF.

For the CDR3, the DNA is TGTGCCACCAGCCACGGACTAGCGGGTGCCTACGAGCAGTACTTC. Amino acids: CATSHGLAGAYEQYF. The chain joins TRBV15 to TRBJ2-7; the match to TRBD2 covers 11 bases. Per germline, CDR1 LNHNV and CDR2 YYDKDF (reference sequence). This CDR3 comprises 15 residues. After removal of 5 bases from V and 2 bases from J, the junction contained 5 bases not matched to a gene.

In its sample, this clone was seen a few times. The genes are TRBV28 and TRBJ1-5, with unresolved D. The V gene's germline CDR1 is MDHEN and CDR2 SYDVKM. Trimming pared 2 bases from V and 3 bases from J, leaving 5 bases between. This CDR3 is built from 13 residues. CDR3 in amino acids: CASSLEPNQPQHF. The CDR3 DNA reads as TGTGCCAGCAGTTTAGAGCCCAATCAGCCCCAGCATTTT.

This chain connects TRBV6-4 to TRBJ2-3; 10 nucleotides line up with TRBD1. CDR3 length: 15 residues. The trim removed 2 bases at V and 5 bases at J, leaving 4 bases unmatched. CDR1 is MRHNA, CDR2 SNTAGT, per germline. As DNA, the CDR3 is TGTGCCAGCAGTGACAGACGGACAGGGGGAGATACGCAGTATTTT. This sequence encodes CASSDRRTGGDTQYF.

This clone was seen a single time. The CDR3 is CASSQVRDFADYNEQFF. As DNA, the CDR3 is TGTGCCAGCAGCCAAGTGAGGGACTTCGCCGACTACAATGAGCAGTTCTTC. The gene calls are TRBV4-2 and TRBJ2-1; possible D gene TRBD2, 6 bases. This CDR3 comprises 17 residues. Deletions cut 1 base from V and 3 bases from J, with 16 bases between. Germline lookup yields CDR1 LGHNA and CDR2 YNFKEQ.

This chain joins TRBV18 and TRBJ2-1; 8 positions match TRBD1. After removal of 4 bases from V and 2 bases from J, the junction contained 4 bases not matched to a gene. There are 15 residues in the CDR3. From germline, CDR1 is KGHSH and CDR2 LQKENI. The CDR3 region is CASSLDRVAYNEQFF. CDR3 coding DNA: TGTGCCAGCTCACTGGACAGGGTTGCCTACAATGAGCAGTTCTTC.

This chain uses TRBV6-5 with TRBJ2-3; a weak D match, TRBD1 (6 bases). CDR3 length equals 14 residues. Trimming stripped 2 bases from V and 1 base from J, with 7 bases between. CDR1 MNHEY and CDR2 SVGAGI come from the germline V gene. CDR3: CASSYNRGTDTQYF. The DNA for the CDR3 is TGTGCCAGCAGTTACAACAGGGGCACAGATACGCAGTATTTT.

The chain employs TRBV11-2 and TRBJ1-1; D is unresolved. V lost 3 bases, J lost 5 bases, and 10 bases lay in between. The length of the CDR3 is 13 residues. Germline V CDR1 and CDR2: SGHAT, FQNNGV. The CDR3 protein is CASSFGKRTEAFF. DNA of the CDR3: TGTGCCAGCAGCTTCGGAAAGAGGACTGAAGCTTTCTTT.

The V call is TRBV7-9, the J call TRBJ1-1; possibly TRBD1 for D (5 bases). The length of the CDR3 is 17 residues. Germline V lookup: CDR1 SEHNR, CDR2 FQNEAQ (reference sequence). Trimming shortened V by 2 bases and J by 0 bases, and 16 bases separated the two germline ends. This CDR3 reads CASSLLAFAGMNTEAFF. In DNA form, the CDR3 reads TGTGCCAGCAGCTTACTCGCTTTCGCAGGGATGAACACTGAAGCTTTCTTT.

In this sample, this clone turned up a few times. The chain is built from TRBV6-5 and TRBJ1-5; D is uncertain. Looked up from germline, CDR1 is MNHEY and CDR2 is SVGAGI. The CDR3 is made up of 13 amino acids. Trimming took off 2 bases at V and 10 bases at J, with 12 bases between the two ends. The CDR3 spells CASSYKALKPQHF. The DNA of the CDR3 is TGTGCCAGCAGTTACAAAGCCTTGAAACCCCAGCATTTT.

V usage is TRBV11-3 and J usage is TRBJ2-7, with 9 bases fitting TRBD2. The germline V gene encodes CDR1 SGHNT and CDR2 YENEEA. This CDR3 has 13 residues. J was trimmed by 8 bases and V by 1 base; bases with no gene match: 3. CDR3 residues: CASSLGLADKQYF. The CDR3 DNA reads TGTGCCAGCAGCTTAGGACTAGCGGATAAGCAGTACTTC.

V and J are TRBV2 and TRBJ1-1; 7 positions agree with TRBD1. Per the germline V gene, CDR1 is SNHLY and CDR2 is FYNNEI. The V and J ends lost 8 bases and 2 bases, in that order; junction bases with no gene match: 11. The CDR3 is made up of 15 amino acids. The CDR3 here is CASYTQGVSNTEAFF. CDR3 DNA: TGTGCCAGCTATACGCAGGGGGTATCAAACACTGAAGCTTTCTTT.